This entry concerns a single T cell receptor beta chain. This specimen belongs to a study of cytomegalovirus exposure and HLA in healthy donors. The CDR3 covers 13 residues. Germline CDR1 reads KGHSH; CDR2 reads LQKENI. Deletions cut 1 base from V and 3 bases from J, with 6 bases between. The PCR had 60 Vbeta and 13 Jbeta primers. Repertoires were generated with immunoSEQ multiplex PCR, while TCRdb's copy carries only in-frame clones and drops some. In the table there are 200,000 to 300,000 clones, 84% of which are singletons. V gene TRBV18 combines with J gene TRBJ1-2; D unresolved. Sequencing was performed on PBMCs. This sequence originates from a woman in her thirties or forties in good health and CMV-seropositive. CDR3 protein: CASSPRTDYGYTF. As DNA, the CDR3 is TGTGCCAGCTCACCACGTACGGACTATGGCTACACCTTC.